This TCR beta chain is drawn from a study of spatial heterogeneity in lung cancer. The time point is: sample taken at primary tumor resection. Using its own MiXCR run on the 5' RACE reads, TCRdb lists one record per CDR3 protein. Here the sample spans more than 3,000 distinct CDR3 sequences, about 16% being singletons. This clonotype was seen a handful of times. The antigen is undetermined. A much larger clone lies one base from this, so it may be a read error. Study-wide findings and caveats: Tumors with more nonsynonymous mutations had more expanded intratumoral alpha and beta TCRs.

The CDR3 runs to 13 residues. V lost 1 base to trimming and J lost 4 bases, with 9 bases between them. The germline CDR1 and CDR2 sequences are DFQATT and SNEGSKA (reference sequence). Sequences were derived from lung tumor tissue, sampled at surgery. This clonotype originated in a male donor with early-stage non-small cell lung cancer. This sequence joins TRBV20-1 and TRBJ2-3; D not resolved. CDR3 sequence: CSARVFDADTQYF. CDR3 bases: TGCAGTGCTAGAGTATTCGACGCAGATACGCAGTATTTT.